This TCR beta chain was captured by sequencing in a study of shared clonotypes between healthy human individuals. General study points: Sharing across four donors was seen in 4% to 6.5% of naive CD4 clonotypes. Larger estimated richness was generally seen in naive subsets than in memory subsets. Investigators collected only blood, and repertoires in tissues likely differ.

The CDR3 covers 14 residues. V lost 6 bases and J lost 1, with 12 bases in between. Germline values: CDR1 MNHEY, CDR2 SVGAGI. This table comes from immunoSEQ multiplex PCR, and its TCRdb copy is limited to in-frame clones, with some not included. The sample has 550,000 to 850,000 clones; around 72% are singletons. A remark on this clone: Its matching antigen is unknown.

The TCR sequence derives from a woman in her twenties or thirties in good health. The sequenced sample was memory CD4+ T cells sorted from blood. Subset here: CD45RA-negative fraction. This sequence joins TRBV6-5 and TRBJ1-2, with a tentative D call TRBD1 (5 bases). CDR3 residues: CASRAQTVNYGYTF. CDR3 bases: TGTGCCAGCAGAGCCCAGACAGTTAACTATGGCTACACCTTC.